One and the same sample provided the 9 T cell receptor beta chains below, sequenced in a study of PD-L1 blockade in urothelial cancer. The table came from immunoSEQ multiplex PCR; TCRdb's copy has only in-frame clones and leaves some out. The sample contains about 45,000 clones, about 91% of which appear only once. The material sequenced was PBMCs, taken around atezolizumab (anti-PD-L1) treatment. Receptor source: an elderly man with urothelial cancer.

A single count supports this clone. The genes are TRBV7-9 and TRBJ2-1; TRBD1 aligns across 9 bases. The J segment lost 6 bases and the V segment lost 5 bases, leaving 11 bases of the junction unmatched. This CDR3 region has 16 residues. Germline CDR1 SEHNR, CDR2 FQNEAQ (reference sequence). In nucleotides, the CDR3 is TGTGCCAGCAGCGCGAAAACAGGGGGCTTGAGCAATGAGCAGTTCTTC. Its protein is CASSAKTGGLSNEQFF.

The V call is TRBV6-5, the J call TRBJ2-1; a possible D gene is TRBD2 (5 bases). Trimming stripped 8 bases from V and 5 bases from J, with 10 bases between. Germline loops: CDR1 MNHEY, CDR2 SVGAGI. The CDR3 runs 12 residues. CDR3 protein: CASSTGDNEQFF. Here the CDR3 DNA reads TGTGCCAGCTCGACCGGGGACAATGAGCAGTTCTTC.

The chain combines TRBV27 with TRBJ2-1; D is possibly TRBD1 (6 bases). Between the trimmed V and J ends, which lost 0 bases and 3 bases, there was a span of 12 bases. The CDR3 is 16 residues long. Germline values: CDR1 MNHEY, CDR2 SMNVEV (reference sequence). Here the CDR3 DNA reads TGTGCCAGCAGTTTATCACCAGGGGACCTCTACAATGAGCAGTTCTTC. Its protein product is CASSLSPGDLYNEQFF.

The chain joins TRBV6-4 to TRBJ2-1, with TRBD1 as a possible D gene (6 bases). CDR1 and CDR2 (germline): MRHNA, SNTAGT. V lost 5 bases to trimming and J lost 7 bases, with 15 bases between them. This CDR3 is 14 amino acids long. The CDR3 DNA reads as TGTGCCAGCAGTAGTGGGGGCGCTATAAATGAGCAGTTCTTC. Its translation is CASSSGGAINEQFF.

This clone was seen only once. The rearrangement joins TRBV5-8 to TRBJ2-7; 10 nucleotides match TRBD2. CDR1 and CDR2 (germline): SGHTS, YDEGEE. With 3 bases clipped from V and 6 bases from J, the junction kept 9 bases outside the gene matches. The CDR3 sequence is 15 residues long. The CDR3 loop reads CASSWPGLAIREQYF. DNA for the CDR3: TGTGCCAGCAGCTGGCCGGGACTAGCGATCCGCGAGCAGTACTTC.

The chain has TRBV5-1 and TRBJ2-3, with 8 bases identical to TRBD2. The CDR3 spans 16 residues. CDR1 is SGHRS, CDR2 YFSETQ, per germline. The ends lost 4 bases at V and 3 bases at J; junction bases unmatched: 10. CDR3 sequence (DNA): TGCGCCAGCAGCCCACAAGCGGGAGAAACAACAGATACGCAGTATTTT. This gives the protein CASSPQAGETTDTQYF.

The chain combines TRBV28 with TRBJ1-1; tentative D call: TRBD1 (5 bases). This CDR3 comprises 14 residues. V lost 2 bases to trimming and J lost 3 bases, with 10 bases between them. Germline CDR1 MDHEN, CDR2 SYDVKM. In DNA, the CDR3 is TGTGCCAGCAGTTTAAGAACAGGACACACTGAAGCTTTCTTT. This codes for CASSLRTGHTEAFF. Variable domain in full (rest from reference TRBV28 and TRBJ1-1): DVKVTQSSRYLVKRTGEKVFLECVQDMDHENMFWYRQDPGLGLRLIYFSYDVKMKEKGDIPEGYSVSREKKERFSLILESASTNQTSMYLCASSLRTGHTEAFFGQGTRLTVV.

The chain links TRBV19 to TRBJ2-2, with TRBD2 matching 8 bases. J lost 1 base, V lost 7 bases, and 8 bases had no gene match. The CDR3 contains 16 residues. CDR1 and CDR2 from the germline V gene are LNHDA and SQIVND (reference sequence). Here the CDR3 reads CASKNGRARNTGELFF. The DNA of the CDR3 is TGTGCCAGTAAGAACGGGAGGGCCCGGAACACCGGGGAGCTGTTTTTT.

The chain uses TRBV10-1 and TRBJ1-2, with 8 nucleotides matching TRBD1. CDR1 is WNHNN and CDR2 is SYGVQD in the germline V gene (reference sequence). This CDR3 contains 13 residues. Unmatched junction bases numbered 2, after V lost 3 bases and J lost 5 bases. CDR3 sequence reads: CASSEQGGYGYTF. The CDR3 DNA is TGCGCCAGCAGTGAACAGGGGGGATATGGCTACACCTTC.